This TCR beta chain was identified during a study of OX40 agonist ivuxolimab in advanced cancers. TCRdb keeps only in-frame clones here, not all; method: immunoSEQ multiplex PCR. The table records fewer than 95,000 clones, approximately 90% of them present only once. The starting material was CD4+ or CD8+ T cells sorted from blood, obtained in a trial of the OX40 agonist ivuxolimab. The receptor's source is an adult with an advanced solid tumor such as melanoma, head and neck, liver or kidney cancer.

The CDR3 loop reads CASSLLIQGSKDTQYF. CDR3 DNA sequence: TGTGCCAGCAGTTTACTTATACAGGGGTCAAAGGATACGCAGTATTTT. The chain is built from TRBV28 and TRBJ2-3; 7 nucleotides agree with TRBD1. The CDR3 consists of 16 residues. V dropped 2 bases and J dropped 6; count of bases not matched to a gene: 11. CDR1 is MDHEN and CDR2 is SYDVKM in the germline V gene.